This TCR beta chain was observed in a study of CD8 T cells in Susac syndrome. There are 13 residues in the CDR3. Trimming left V 3 bases short and J 3 bases short, with 9 bases between. Reverse transcription of about 0.5 to 1 ug RNA used random hexamers. Amplification of TCR beta CDR3 by immunoSEQ multiplex PCR spanned 54 Vbeta and 13 Jbeta. One entry per CDR3 protein, called by TCRdb with MiXCR from the immunoSEQ multiplex PCR reads. The sample shows about 76,000 distinct CDR3 sequences, about 93% of them seen only once. Sequenced material: CD8+ T cells from PBMCs. This clonotype was obtained from a human donor with Susac syndrome. V usage is TRBV12-3 or TRBV12-4 and J usage is TRBJ2-7; perhaps TRBD1 as D (6 bases). The CDR3 loop reads CASSFRTVYEQYF. In DNA form, the CDR3 reads TGTGCCAGCAGTTTTAGGACAGTCTACGAGCAGTACTTC.